This is a list of T cell receptor beta chains from one sample in a study of blood T cell repertoires in COVID-19. The protocol was immunoSEQ multiplex PCR, while the TCRdb copy is restricted to in-frame clones and leaves out a portion. Among fewer than 400,000 clones, roughly 89% were seen once, and the ten largest hold around 10%. Sample: PBMCs or T cells enriched from blood (not recorded which). These receptors all come from a woman aged 50 to 60 who had recovered from COVID-19. Each CDR3 is given with its conserved first and last residue.

v_gene	j_gene	CDR3aa
TRBV6-5	TRBJ2-7	CASSYSQGAPQYF
TRBV28	TRBJ1-2	CASSFALSSSPNGYTF
TRBV14	TRBJ2-7	CASSQFAVSSYEQYF
TRBV28	TRBJ2-3	CASSAGADTQYF
TRBV5-1	TRBJ2-1	CASSLRTSGNNEQFF
TRBV19	TRBJ1-5	CASSNRQGGQPQHF
TRBV28	TRBJ1-3	CASSSIRQATGNTIYF
TRBV5-1	TRBJ1-6	CASSYEINSPLHF
TRBV4-3	TRBJ1-1	CASSQGEAGVNTEAFF
TRBV19	TRBJ1-2	CASSLQGPNYGYTF
TRBV5-6	TRBJ1-5	CASSLVGQGDQPQHF
TRBV5-4	TRBJ2-4	CASSSGTGAGIQYF
TRBV30	TRBJ1-1	CAWSMGSAEAFF
TRBV27	TRBJ2-7	CASRPTGGPSYEQYF
TRBV5-5	TRBJ2-6	CASTRGSGANVLTF
TRBV7-6	TRBJ2-1	CASSHLDGGDYNEQFF
TRBV18	TRBJ1-1	CASEGTGNTEAFF
TRBV7-9	TRBJ1-2	CASSLQDTFYGYTF
TRBV6-2/TRBV6-3	TRBJ2-3	CASSNLNRGGTDTQYF
TRBV6-2/TRBV6-3	TRBJ1-1	CASSLQGTTEAFF
TRBV7-2	TRBJ1-1	CASSLLTGKNTEAFF
TRBV11-3	TRBJ2-2	CASSSTGGSNTGELFF
TRBV5-1	TRBJ2-3	CASRGGGASTDTQYF
TRBV5-1	TRBJ1-2	CASSLATGDYGYTF
TRBV24-1	TRBJ1-2	CATSDTTRNYGYTF
TRBV7-3	TRBJ1-1	CASSLRRNTEAFF
TRBV5-1	TRBJ2-7	CASSSGQGELNEQYF
TRBV13	TRBJ1-2	CASSLGVANYGYTF
TRBV3-1/TRBV3-2	TRBJ1-2	CASSQMTVGNYGYTF
TRBV4-1	TRBJ2-3	CASSQDYEPDTQYF
TRBV30	TRBJ2-7	CAWTAKGRYEQYF
TRBV24-1	TRBJ2-2	CATSGQGDTGELFF
TRBV4-1	TRBJ1-4	CASSQGGTPGEKLFF
TRBV19	TRBJ2-2	CASSPWTGGNTGELFF
TRBV11-2	TRBJ2-2	CASSPLSGELFF
TRBV27	TRBJ1-1	CASSLSPLGNTEAFF
TRBV19	TRBJ2-1	CASSRKSLKLTYNEQFF
TRBV11-1	TRBJ2-7	CASSFGSYEQYF
TRBV4-1	TRBJ2-7	CASSQGRLAGDSYEQYF
TRBV7-9	TRBJ1-6	CASSLNKAGNSPLHF